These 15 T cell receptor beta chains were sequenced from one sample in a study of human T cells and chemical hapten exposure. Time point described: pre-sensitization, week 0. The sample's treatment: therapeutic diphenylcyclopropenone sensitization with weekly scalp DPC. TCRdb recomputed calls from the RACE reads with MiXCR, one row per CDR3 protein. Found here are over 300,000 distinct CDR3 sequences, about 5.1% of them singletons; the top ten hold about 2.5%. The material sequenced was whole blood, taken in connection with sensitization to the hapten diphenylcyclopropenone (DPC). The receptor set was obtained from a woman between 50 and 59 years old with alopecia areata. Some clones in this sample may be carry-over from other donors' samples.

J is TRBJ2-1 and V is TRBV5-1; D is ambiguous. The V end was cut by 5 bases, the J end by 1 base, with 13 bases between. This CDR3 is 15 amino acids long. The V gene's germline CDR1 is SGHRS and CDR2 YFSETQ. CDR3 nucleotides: TGCGCCAGCAGGCCAGACGGTGAATCCTACAATGAGCAGTTCTTC. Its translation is CASRPDGESYNEQFF.

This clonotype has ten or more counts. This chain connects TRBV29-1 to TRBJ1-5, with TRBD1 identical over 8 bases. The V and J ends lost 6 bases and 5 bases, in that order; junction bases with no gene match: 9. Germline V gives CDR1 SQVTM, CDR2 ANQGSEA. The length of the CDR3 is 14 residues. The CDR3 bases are TGCAGCGTCCGAACAGGGGGAGGAGATCAGCCCCAGCATTTT. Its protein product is CSVRTGGGDQPQHF.

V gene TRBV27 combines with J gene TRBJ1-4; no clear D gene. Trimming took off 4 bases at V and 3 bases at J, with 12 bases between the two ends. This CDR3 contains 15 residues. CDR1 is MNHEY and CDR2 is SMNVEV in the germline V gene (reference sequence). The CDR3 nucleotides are TGTGCCAGCAGTTGGCCCAGTAGCGCTAATGAAAAACTGTTTTTT. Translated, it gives CASSWPSSANEKLFF.

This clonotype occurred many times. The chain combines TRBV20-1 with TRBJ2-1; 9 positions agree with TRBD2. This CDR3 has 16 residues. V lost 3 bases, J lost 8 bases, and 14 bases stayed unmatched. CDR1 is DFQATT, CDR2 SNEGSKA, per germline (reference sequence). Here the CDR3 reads CSASNLAGTPRHEQFF. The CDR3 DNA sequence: TGCAGTGCTAGCAACCTAGCGGGAACCCCACGGCATGAGCAGTTCTTC.

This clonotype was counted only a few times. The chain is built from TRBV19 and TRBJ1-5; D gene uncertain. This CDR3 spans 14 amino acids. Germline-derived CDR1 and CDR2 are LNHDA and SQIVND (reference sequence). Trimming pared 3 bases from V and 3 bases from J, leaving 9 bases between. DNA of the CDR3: TGTGCCAGTAGTATGGACGGATCCAATCAGCCCCAGCATTTT. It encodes CASSMDGSNQPQHF.

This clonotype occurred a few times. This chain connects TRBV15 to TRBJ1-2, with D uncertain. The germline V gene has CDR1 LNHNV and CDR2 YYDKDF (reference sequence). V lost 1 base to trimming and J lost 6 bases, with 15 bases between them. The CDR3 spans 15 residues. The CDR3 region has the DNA TGTGCCACCAGCAGAGGGCCCGGGGAACTGGATGGCTACACCTTC. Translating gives CATSRGPGELDGYTF.

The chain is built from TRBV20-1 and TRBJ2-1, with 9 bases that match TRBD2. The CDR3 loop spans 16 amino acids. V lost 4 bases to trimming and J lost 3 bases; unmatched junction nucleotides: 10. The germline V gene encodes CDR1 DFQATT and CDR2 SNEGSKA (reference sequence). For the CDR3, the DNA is TGCAGTGCTACCCCCGCGACTAGCGGTTTCTACAATGAGCAGTTCTTC. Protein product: CSATPATSGFYNEQFF.

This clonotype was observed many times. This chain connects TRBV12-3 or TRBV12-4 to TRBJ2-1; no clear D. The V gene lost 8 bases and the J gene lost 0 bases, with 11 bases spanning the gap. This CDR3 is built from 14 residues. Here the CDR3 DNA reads TGTGCCAGCCGGTACAGCGCCTCCTACAATGAGCAGTTCTTC. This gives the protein CASRYSASYNEQFF.

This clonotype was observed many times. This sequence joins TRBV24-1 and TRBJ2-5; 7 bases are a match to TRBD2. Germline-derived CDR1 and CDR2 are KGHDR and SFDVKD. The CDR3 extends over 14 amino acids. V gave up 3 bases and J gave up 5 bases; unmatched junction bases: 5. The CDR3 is CATSDLRGGETQYF. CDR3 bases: TGTGCCACCAGTGATCTTAGGGGAGGGGAGACCCAGTACTTC.

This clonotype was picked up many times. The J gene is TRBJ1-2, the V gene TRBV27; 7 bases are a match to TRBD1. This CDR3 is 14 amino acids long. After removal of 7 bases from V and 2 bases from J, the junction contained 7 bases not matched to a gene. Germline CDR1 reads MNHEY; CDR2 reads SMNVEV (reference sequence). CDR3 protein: CASNEQGQNYGYTF. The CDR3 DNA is TGTGCCAGCAACGAACAGGGGCAGAACTATGGCTACACCTTC.

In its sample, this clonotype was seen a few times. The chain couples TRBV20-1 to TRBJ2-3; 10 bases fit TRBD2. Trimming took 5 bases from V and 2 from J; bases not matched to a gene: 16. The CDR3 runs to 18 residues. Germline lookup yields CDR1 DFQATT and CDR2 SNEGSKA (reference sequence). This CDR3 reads CSAPTEREGSRYTDTQYF. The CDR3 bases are TGCAGTGCTCCGACCGAGCGGGAGGGCTCAAGGTACACAGATACGCAGTATTTT.

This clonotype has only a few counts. Here the CDR3 reads CASSVARAGPNTGELFF. The DNA for the CDR3 is TGTGCCAGCAGCGTAGCCCGAGCGGGCCCTAACACCGGGGAGCTGTTTTTT. This chain joins TRBV9 and TRBJ2-2, with D perhaps TRBD2 (6 bases). CDR3 length: 17 residues. Between the trimmed V and J ends, which lost 0 bases and 2 bases, there was a span of 14 bases. CDR1 and CDR2 (germline): SGDLS, YYNGEE.

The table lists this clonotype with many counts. The CDR3 DNA reads as TGCAGCGTTGGGACGGGAGAGGGCAATGAGCAGTTCTTC. It yields the protein CSVGTGEGNEQFF. The genes are TRBV29-1 and TRBJ2-1, with D maybe TRBD2 (6 bases). Trimming took 4 bases from V and 6 from J, leaving 13 bases between them. The CDR3 contains 13 residues. From germline, CDR1 is SQVTM and CDR2 ANQGSEA.

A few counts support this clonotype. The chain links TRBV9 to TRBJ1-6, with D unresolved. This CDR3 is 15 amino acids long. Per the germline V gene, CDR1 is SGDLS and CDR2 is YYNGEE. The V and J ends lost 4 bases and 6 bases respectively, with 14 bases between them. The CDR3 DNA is TGTGCCAGCAGCTCTTCGCCGATCCCTAATTCACCCCTCCACTTT. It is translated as CASSSSPIPNSPLHF.

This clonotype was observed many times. CDR3 in amino acids: CASSLEQSNTEAFF. CDR3 DNA: TGCGCCAGCAGCTTGGAACAGTCGAACACTGAAGCTTTCTTT. The V gene is TRBV5-1, the J gene TRBJ1-1; D is undetermined. The length of the CDR3 is 14 residues. CDR1 and CDR2 (germline): SGHRS, YFSETQ. V was pared by 0 bases and J by 1 base, with 7 bases between.